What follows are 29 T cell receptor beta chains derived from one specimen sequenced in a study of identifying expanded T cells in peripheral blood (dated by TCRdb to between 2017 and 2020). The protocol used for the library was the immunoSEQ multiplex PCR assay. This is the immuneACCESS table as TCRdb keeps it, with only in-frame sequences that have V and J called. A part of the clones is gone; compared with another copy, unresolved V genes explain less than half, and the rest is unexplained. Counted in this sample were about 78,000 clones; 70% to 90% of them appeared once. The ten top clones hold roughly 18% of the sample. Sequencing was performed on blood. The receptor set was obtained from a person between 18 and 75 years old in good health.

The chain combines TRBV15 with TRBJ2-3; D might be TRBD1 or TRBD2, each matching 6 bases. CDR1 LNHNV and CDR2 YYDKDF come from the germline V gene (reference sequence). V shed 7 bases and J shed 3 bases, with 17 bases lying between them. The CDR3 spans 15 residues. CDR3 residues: CATKSRGQGTDTQYF. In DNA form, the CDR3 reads TGTGCCACCAAATCCCGGGGGCAAGGGACAGATACGCAGTATTTT.

In nucleotides, the CDR3 is TGTGCCAGCAGCGTAGGGGGAGTCGGGACTGAAGCTTTCTTT. Translating it yields CASSVGGVGTEAFF. V and J are TRBV9 and TRBJ1-1; no firm D call. V lost 0 bases and J 5 bases, leaving 11 bases between the germline ends. CDR1 SGDLS and CDR2 YYNGEE come from the germline V gene. The CDR3 consists of 14 residues.

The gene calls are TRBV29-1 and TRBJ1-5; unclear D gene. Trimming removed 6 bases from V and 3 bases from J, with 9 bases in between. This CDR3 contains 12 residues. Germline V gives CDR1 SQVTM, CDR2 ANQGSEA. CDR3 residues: CSVGMINQPQHF. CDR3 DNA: TGCAGCGTGGGGATGATCAATCAGCCCCAGCATTTT.

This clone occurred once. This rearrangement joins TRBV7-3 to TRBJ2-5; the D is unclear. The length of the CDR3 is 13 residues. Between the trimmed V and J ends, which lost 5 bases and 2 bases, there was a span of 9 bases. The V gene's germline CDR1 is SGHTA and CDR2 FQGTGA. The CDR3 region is CASSPSLQETQYF. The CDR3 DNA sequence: TGTGCCAGCAGCCCCTCTTTACAAGAGACCCAGTACTTC.

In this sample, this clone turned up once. The CDR3 loop is CASSLSGTGGVGSYNEQFF. CDR3 in DNA: TGCGCCAGCAGCTTATCCGGGACAGGGGGCGTTGGCTCCTACAATGAGCAGTTCTTC. The chain uses TRBV5-1 and TRBJ2-1; TRBD1 agrees at 12 bases. V lost 2 bases, J lost 0 bases, and 9 bases stayed unmatched. Germline CDR1 is SGHRS and CDR2 is YFSETQ. The CDR3 is 19 residues long.

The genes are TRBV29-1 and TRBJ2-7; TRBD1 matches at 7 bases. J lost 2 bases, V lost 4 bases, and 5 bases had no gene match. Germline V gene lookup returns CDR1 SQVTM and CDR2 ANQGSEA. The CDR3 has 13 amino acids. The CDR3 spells CSVVGQVAYEQYF. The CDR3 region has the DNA TGCAGCGTTGTTGGACAGGTGGCCTACGAGCAGTACTTC.

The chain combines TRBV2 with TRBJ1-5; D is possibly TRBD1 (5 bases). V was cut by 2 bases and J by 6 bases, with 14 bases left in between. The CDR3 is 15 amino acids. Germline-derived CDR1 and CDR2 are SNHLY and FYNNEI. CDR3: CASSENGGAGQPQHF. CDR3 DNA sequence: TGTGCCAGCAGTGAAAATGGGGGAGCGGGTCAGCCCCAGCATTTT.

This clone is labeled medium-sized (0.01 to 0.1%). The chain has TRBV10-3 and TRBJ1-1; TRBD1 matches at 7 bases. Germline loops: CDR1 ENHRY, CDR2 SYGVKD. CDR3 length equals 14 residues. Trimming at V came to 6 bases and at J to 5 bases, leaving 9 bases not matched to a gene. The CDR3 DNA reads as TGTGCCATCAGGCAGGGGGACGAAGGGACTGAAGCTTTCTTT. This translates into CAIRQGDEGTEAFF.

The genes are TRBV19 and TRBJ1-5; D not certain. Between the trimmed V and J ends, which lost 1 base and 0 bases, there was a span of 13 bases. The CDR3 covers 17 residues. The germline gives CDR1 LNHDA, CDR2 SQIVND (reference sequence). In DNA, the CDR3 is TGTGCCAGTAGTATAGTTTTGGGGAGCTATAGCAATCAGCCCCAGCATTTT. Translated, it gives CASSIVLGSYSNQPQHF.

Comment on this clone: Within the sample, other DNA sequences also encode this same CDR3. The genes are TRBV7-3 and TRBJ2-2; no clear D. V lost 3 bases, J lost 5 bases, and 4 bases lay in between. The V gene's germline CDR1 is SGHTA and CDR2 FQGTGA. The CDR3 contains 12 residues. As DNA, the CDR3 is TGTGCCAGCAGCTTCTCTACCGGGGAGCTGTTTTTT. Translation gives CASSFSTGELFF. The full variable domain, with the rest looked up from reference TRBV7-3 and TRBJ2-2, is GAGVSQTPSNKVTEKGKYVELRCDPISGHTALYWYRQSLGQGPEFLIYFQGTGAADDSGLPNDRFFAVRPEGSVSTLKIQRTERGDSAVYLCASSFSTGELFFGEGSRLTVL.

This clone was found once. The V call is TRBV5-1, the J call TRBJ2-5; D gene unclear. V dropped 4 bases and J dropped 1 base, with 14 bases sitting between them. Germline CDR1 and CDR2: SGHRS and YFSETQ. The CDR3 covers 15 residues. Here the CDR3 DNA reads TGCGCCAGCAGCGTACTTCCGGGCCCCCAAGAGACCCAGTACTTC. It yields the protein CASSVLPGPQETQYF. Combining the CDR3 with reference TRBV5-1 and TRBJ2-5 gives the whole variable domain KAGVTQTPRYLIKTRGQQVTLSCSPISGHRSVSWYQQTPGQGLQFLFEYFSETQRNKGNFPGRFSGRQFSNSRSEMNVSTLELGDSALYLCASSVLPGPQETQYFGPGTRLLVL.

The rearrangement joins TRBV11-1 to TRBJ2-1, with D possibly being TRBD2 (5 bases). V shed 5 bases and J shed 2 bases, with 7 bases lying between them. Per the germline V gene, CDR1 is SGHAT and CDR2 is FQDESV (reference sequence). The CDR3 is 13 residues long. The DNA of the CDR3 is TGTGCCAGCAGCCTGGGAGCCTACAATGAGCAGTTCTTC. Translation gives CASSLGAYNEQFF.

The CDR3 here is CASSQRRGNTEAFF. CDR3 bases: TGTGCCAGCAGTCAACGGAGGGGAAACACTGAAGCTTTCTTT. The rearrangement uses TRBV6-5 and TRBJ1-1; possibly TRBD1 for D (5 bases). The CDR3 contains 14 residues. Deletions cut 5 bases from V and 2 bases from J, with 12 bases between. CDR1 and CDR2 (germline): MNHEY, SVGAGI.

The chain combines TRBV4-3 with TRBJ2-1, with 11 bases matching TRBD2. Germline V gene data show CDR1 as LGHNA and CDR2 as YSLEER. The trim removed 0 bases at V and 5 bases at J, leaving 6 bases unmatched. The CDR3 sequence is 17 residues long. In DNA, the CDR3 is TGCGCCAGCAGCCAAGACCCGACTAGCGGGACAGACAATGAGCAGTTCTTC. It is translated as CASSQDPTSGTDNEQFF.

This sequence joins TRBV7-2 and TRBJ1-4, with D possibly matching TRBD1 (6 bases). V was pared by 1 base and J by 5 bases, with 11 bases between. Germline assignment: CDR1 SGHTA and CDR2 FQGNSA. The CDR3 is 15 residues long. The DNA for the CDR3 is TGTGCCAGCAGCTTAGATGGACAGCCGAATGAAAAACTGTTTTTT. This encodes CASSLDGQPNEKLFF. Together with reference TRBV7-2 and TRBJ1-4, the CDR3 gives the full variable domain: GAGVSQSPSNKVTEKGKDVELRCDPISGHTALYWYRQSLGQGLEFLIYFQGNSAPDKSGLPSDRFSAERTGGSVSTLTIQRTQQEDSAVYLCASSLDGQPNEKLFFGSGTQLSVL.

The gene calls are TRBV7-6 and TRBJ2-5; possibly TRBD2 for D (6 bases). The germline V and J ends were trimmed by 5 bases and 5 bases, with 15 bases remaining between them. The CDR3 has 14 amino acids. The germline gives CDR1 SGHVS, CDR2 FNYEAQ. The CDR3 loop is CASSQTSSGETQYF. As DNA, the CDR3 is TGTGCCAGCAGCCAGACTAGTTCCGGGGAGACCCAGTACTTC.

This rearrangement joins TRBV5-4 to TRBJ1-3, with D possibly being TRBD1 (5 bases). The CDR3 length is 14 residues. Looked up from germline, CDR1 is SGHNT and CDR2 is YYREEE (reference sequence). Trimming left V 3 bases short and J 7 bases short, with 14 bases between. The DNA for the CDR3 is TGTGCCAGCAGCTCTCAGGGTTATTTGAACACCATATATTTT. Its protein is CASSSQGYLNTIYF.

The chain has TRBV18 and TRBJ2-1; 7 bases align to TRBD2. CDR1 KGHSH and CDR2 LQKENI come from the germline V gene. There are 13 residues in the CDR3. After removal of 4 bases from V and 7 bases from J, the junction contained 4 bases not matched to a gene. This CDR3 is CASSQREGNEQFF. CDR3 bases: TGTGCCAGCTCACAGAGGGAGGGAAATGAGCAGTTCTTC.

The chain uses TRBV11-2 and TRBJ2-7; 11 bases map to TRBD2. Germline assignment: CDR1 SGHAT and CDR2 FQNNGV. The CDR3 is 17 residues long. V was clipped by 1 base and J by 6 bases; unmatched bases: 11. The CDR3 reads CASSLVGTSGGASEQYF. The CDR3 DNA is TGTGCCAGCAGCTTAGTTGGGACTAGCGGAGGGGCTTCCGAGCAGTACTTC.

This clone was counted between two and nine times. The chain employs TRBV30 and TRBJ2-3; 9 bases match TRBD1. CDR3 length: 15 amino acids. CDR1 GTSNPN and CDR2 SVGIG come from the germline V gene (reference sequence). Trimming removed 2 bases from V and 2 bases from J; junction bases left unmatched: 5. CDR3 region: CAWSPRDRDTDTQYF. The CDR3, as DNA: TGTGCCTGGAGTCCCCGGGACAGGGACACAGATACGCAGTATTTT.

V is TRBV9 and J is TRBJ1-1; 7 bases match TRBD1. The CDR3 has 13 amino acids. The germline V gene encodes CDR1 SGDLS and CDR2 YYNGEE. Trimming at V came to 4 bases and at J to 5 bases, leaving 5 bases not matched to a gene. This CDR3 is CASSLTGETEAFF. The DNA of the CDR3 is TGTGCCAGCAGCCTAACAGGGGAGACTGAAGCTTTCTTT.

The CDR3 sequence: CSAYRNEAFF. In nucleotides, the CDR3 is TGCAGTGCCTATCGGAACGAAGCTTTCTTT. The chain uses TRBV20-1 and TRBJ1-1; D unclear. Trimming removed 6 bases at V and 8 bases at J, with 10 bases between. The CDR3 contains 10 residues. Germline values: CDR1 DFQATT, CDR2 SNEGSKA (reference sequence).

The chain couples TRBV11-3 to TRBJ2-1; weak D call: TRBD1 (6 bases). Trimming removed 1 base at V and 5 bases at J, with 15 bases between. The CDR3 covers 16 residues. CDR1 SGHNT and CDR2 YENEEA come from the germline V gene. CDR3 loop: CASSLGPAGVNNEQFF. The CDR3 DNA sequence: TGTGCCAGCAGCTTAGGTCCCGCAGGGGTCAACAATGAGCAGTTCTTC. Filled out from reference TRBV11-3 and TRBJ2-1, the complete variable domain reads EAGVVQSPRYKIIEKKQPVAFWCNPISGHNTLYWYLQNLGQGPELLIRYENEEAVDDSQLPKDRFSAERLKGVDSTLKIQPAELGDSAVYLCASSLGPAGVNNEQFFGPGTRLTVL.

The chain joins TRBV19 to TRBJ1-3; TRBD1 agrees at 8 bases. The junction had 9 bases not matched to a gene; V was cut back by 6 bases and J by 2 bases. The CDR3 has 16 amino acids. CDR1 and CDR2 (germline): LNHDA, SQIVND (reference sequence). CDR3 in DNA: TGTGCCAGTAGCGACAGCTTGACAGGGGCTGGAAACACCATATATTTT. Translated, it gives CASSDSLTGAGNTIYF.

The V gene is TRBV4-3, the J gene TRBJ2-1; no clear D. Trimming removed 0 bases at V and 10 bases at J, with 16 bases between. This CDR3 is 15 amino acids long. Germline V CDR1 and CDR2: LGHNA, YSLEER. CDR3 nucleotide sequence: TGCGCCAGCAGCCAAGATTACAACGTGGAGCCCGAGCAGTTCTTC. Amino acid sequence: CASSQDYNVEPEQFF.

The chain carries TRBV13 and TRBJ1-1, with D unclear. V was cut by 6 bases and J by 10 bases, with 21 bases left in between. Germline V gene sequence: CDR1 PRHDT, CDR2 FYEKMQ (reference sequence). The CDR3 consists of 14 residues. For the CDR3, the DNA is TGTGCCAGCAGAGGCTGGAGCTTACCCAATGGAGCTTTCTTT. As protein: CASRGWSLPNGAFF. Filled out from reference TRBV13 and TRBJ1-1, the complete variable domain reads AAGVIQSPRHLIKEKRETATLKCYPIPRHDTVYWYQQGPGQDPQFLISFYEKMQSDKGSIPDRFSAQQFSDYHSELNMSSLELGDSALYFCASRGWSLPNGAFFGQGTRLTVV.

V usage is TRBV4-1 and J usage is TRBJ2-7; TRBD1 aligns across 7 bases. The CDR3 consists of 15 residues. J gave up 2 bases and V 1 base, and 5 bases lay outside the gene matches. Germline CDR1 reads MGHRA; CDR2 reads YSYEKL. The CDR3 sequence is CASSQADGTAYEQYF. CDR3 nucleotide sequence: TGCGCCAGCAGCCAAGCTGACGGGACAGCCTACGAGCAGTACTTC.

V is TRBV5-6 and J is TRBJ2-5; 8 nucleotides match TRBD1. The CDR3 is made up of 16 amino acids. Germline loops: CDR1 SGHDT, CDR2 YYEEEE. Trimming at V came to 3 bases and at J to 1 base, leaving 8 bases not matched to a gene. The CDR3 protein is CASSWGTGEIQETQYF. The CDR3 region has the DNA TGTGCCAGCAGCTGGGGGACAGGCGAAATCCAAGAGACCCAGTACTTC.

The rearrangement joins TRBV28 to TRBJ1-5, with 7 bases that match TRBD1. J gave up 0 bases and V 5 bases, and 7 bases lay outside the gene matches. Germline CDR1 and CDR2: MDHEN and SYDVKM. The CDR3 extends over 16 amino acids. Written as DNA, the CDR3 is TGTGCCAGCAGTCGCGGGACAGCCTATAGCAATCAGCCCCAGCATTTT. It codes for CASSRGTAYSNQPQHF.